The 16 T cell receptor beta chains in this list originate from one sample, sequenced in a study of shared clonotypes between healthy human individuals. Data came from immunoSEQ multiplex PCR; TCRdb stores just in-frame clones and leaves some out. The profile shows some 1,100,000 clones, more than 75% of them singletons. Sequencing was performed on memory CD4+ T cells from PBMCs. As for subset: CD45RA-negative fraction. The receptors originated from a man younger than 35 in good health. Some clones in this sample may be carry-over from other donors' samples.

As for this clone: It differs at one base from a far larger clone, so likely a read error. The CDR3 nucleotides are TGTGCCAGCAGTGAAGGACAGAACTATGGCTACACCTTC. Its translation: CASSEGQNYGYTF. J is TRBJ1-2 and V is TRBV2, with D possibly TRBD1 on 5 matching bases. Germline-derived CDR1 and CDR2 are SNHLY and FYNNEI. Trimming took off 1 base at V and 2 bases at J, with 5 bases between the two ends. The CDR3 sequence is 13 residues long.

This chain links TRBV10-3 with TRBJ1-2, with 8 bases lining up with TRBD1. This CDR3 is built from 15 residues. CDR1 is ENHRY and CDR2 is SYGVKD in the germline V gene. V trimming: 6 bases; J trimming: 4 bases; junction bases outside the gene matches: 10. The CDR3 region is CAIRLNQGASYGYTF. CDR3 nucleotide sequence: TGTGCCATCAGACTTAATCAGGGGGCGAGCTATGGCTACACCTTC.

The V call is TRBV7-3, the J call TRBJ2-5; a possible D gene is TRBD2 (5 bases). This CDR3 has 13 amino acids. CDR1 SGHTA and CDR2 FQGTGA come from the germline V gene. V was pared by 6 bases and J by 1 base, with 9 bases between. Here the CDR3 reads CASSRRPQETQYF. For the CDR3, the DNA is TGTGCCAGCAGTCGGAGGCCCCAAGAGACCCAGTACTTC.

In this sample, this clone turned up many times. J is TRBJ2-3 and V is TRBV11-3; 7 nucleotides line up with TRBD1. Germline lookup yields CDR1 SGHNT and CDR2 YENEEA. V shed 2 bases, J shed 4 bases, and the junction held 3 bases outside the gene matches. The CDR3 covers 14 residues. CDR3 loop: CASSLRRGPDTQYF. In DNA form, the CDR3 reads TGTGCCAGCAGCTTAAGAAGGGGGCCAGATACGCAGTATTTT.

This chain uses TRBV28 with TRBJ2-7, with TRBD1 identical over 8 bases. This CDR3 is 12 amino acids long. Germline V gives CDR1 MDHEN, CDR2 SYDVKM. Unmatched junction bases numbered 5, after V lost 7 bases and J lost 6 bases. CDR3 sequence (DNA): TGTGCCAGCACCGGAACAGGGGGCGAGCAGTACTTC. Its protein product is CASTGTGGEQYF. The full variable domain, with the rest looked up from reference TRBV28 and TRBJ2-7, is DVKVTQSSRYLVKRTGEKVFLECVQDMDHENMFWYRQDPGLGLRLIYFSYDVKMKEKGDIPEGYSVSREKKERFSLILESASTNQTSMYLCASTGTGGEQYFGPGTRLTVT.

This clone was counted a single time. V is TRBV28 and J is TRBJ2-7; 10 bases agree with TRBD1. Germline loops: CDR1 MDHEN, CDR2 SYDVKM. The junction had 14 bases not matched to a gene; V was cut back by 6 bases and J by 3 bases. The CDR3 extends over 17 amino acids. The chain's CDR3 is CASSASGGQGRLYEQYF. The CDR3 DNA follows: TGTGCCAGCAGCGCCTCGGGGGGACAGGGGCGGCTCTACGAGCAGTACTTC. Based on the CDR3 plus reference TRBV28 and TRBJ2-7, the full variable domain is DVKVTQSSRYLVKRTGEKVFLECVQDMDHENMFWYRQDPGLGLRLIYFSYDVKMKEKGDIPEGYSVSREKKERFSLILESASTNQTSMYLCASSASGGQGRLYEQYFGPGTRLTVT.

CDR3 nucleotides: TGTGCCAGCTCACCAATCGGACAGGGGGGCCAATTCACTGAAGCTTTCTTT. Translating gives CASSPIGQGGQFTEAFF. The chain recombines TRBV18 with TRBJ1-1; 10 positions agree with TRBD1. V dropped 2 bases and J dropped 4; count of bases not matched to a gene: 10. CDR3 length: 17 residues. Per the germline V gene, CDR1 is KGHSH and CDR2 is LQKENI.

This clone was recorded once. V and J are TRBV27 and TRBJ1-1; D might be TRBD1 (6 bases). The V end was cut by 3 bases, the J end by 0 bases, with 20 bases between. The CDR3 covers 18 residues. Germline CDR1 and CDR2: MNHEY and SMNVEV (reference sequence). The CDR3 protein is CASSFSKQGPAMNTEAFF. The CDR3 nucleotides read TGTGCCAGCAGTTTCTCCAAACAGGGACCAGCCATGAACACTGAAGCTTTCTTT.

This chain uses TRBV6-4 with TRBJ1-2, with a weak D call TRBD1 (6 bases). V was trimmed by 7 bases and J by 3 bases, leaving 15 bases between them. The CDR3 is 14 amino acids. Germline V gene sequence: CDR1 MRHNA, CDR2 SNTAGT. CDR3 protein: CASTPTGPHYGYTF. Written as DNA, the CDR3 is TGTGCCAGCACCCCGACAGGCCCTCACTATGGCTACACCTTC.

The gene calls are TRBV29-1 and TRBJ1-2, with D maybe TRBD1 (6 bases). Trimming took off 7 bases at V and 1 base at J, with 13 bases between the two ends. Per germline, CDR1 SQVTM and CDR2 ANQGSEA. The CDR3 has 13 residues. The CDR3 protein is CSARQGSNYGYTF. The DNA for the CDR3 is TGCAGCGCAAGGCAGGGGAGTAACTATGGCTACACCTTC.

V gene TRBV28 combines with J gene TRBJ2-6, with D tentatively TRBD1 or TRBD2 (5 bases each). The CDR3 covers 15 residues. The V and J ends lost 7 bases and 0 bases respectively, with 10 bases between them. CDR1 and CDR2 from the germline V gene are MDHEN and SYDVKM. CDR3 residues: CASTPRGSGANVLTF. Here the CDR3 DNA reads TGTGCCAGCACCCCGAGGGGCTCTGGGGCCAACGTCCTGACTTTC.

The rearrangement joins TRBV7-9 to TRBJ2-1; 8 nucleotides align to TRBD2. Trimming took 7 bases from V and 8 from J; bases not matched to a gene: 16. The germline gives CDR1 SEHNR, CDR2 FQNEAQ (reference sequence). The CDR3 spans 16 residues. Here the CDR3 DNA reads TGTGCCAGCACCCGGATCATAGCGGGACTAGACGATGAGCAGTTCTTC. Translation gives CASTRIIAGLDDEQFF.

The chain couples TRBV28 to TRBJ2-1, with D uncertain. Trimming took 5 bases from V and 10 from J, leaving 15 bases between them. The CDR3 loop spans 13 amino acids. Germline CDR1 MDHEN, CDR2 SYDVKM. The CDR3 DNA reads TGTGCCAGCAGTCTCACCCGTTGGAGAGAGCAGTTCTTC. This translates into CASSLTRWREQFF.

This sequence joins TRBV29-1 and TRBJ2-1, with 8 bases lining up with TRBD1. Looked up from germline, CDR1 is SQVTM and CDR2 is ANQGSEA. The CDR3 has 16 amino acids. Trimming took 0 bases from V and 4 from J; bases not matched to a gene: 8. In DNA form, the CDR3 reads TGCAGCGTTGAAGACCGGACAGGGAGAGGTTACAATGAGCAGTTCTTC. Amino acids: CSVEDRTGRGYNEQFF.

J is TRBJ2-5 and V is TRBV5-1, with TRBD2 identical over 12 bases. V was clipped by 4 bases and J by 7 bases; unmatched bases: 8. The germline CDR1 and CDR2 sequences are SGHRS and YFSETQ. CDR3 length equals 15 residues. CDR3 nucleotides: TGCGCCAGCAGCAGTGGACTAGCGGGGACGGGGACCCAGTACTTC. Amino acids: CASSSGLAGTGTQYF.

The count of this clone is one. The chain uses TRBV11-2 and TRBJ2-3, with D perhaps TRBD1 (6 bases). The CDR3 consists of 14 residues. The germline gives CDR1 SGHAT, CDR2 FQNNGV. V was cut by 1 base and J by 4 bases, with 9 bases left in between. The CDR3 nucleotides read TGTGCCAGCAGCTTAGTGGGGGCCCCAGATACGCAGTATTTT. Translating it yields CASSLVGAPDTQYF.